The sample holds one count of the clone carrying this TCR beta chain. The sample belongs to a study of glioma-infiltrating T cells after dendritic cell vaccination. Germline V gene sequence: CDR1 SNHLY, CDR2 FYNNEI. The CDR3 has 18 residues. The ends lost 1 base at V and 2 bases at J; junction bases unmatched: 8. This table comes from immunoSEQ multiplex PCR, and its TCRdb copy is limited to in-frame clones, with some not included. The profile shows about 92,000 clones, 80% to 90% of them singletons. The chain joins TRBV2 to TRBJ2-1; 10 nucleotides agree with TRBD1. The sequence was collected from a human donor with glioblastoma. Specimen: blood, collected before dendritic cell vaccination. CDR3 protein: CASSEVLGQGKAYNEQFF. The CDR3 DNA reads TGTGCCAGCAGTGAAGTTCTGGGACAGGGGAAGGCCTACAATGAGCAGTTCTTC.